This T cell receptor (beta chain) was recorded in a study of T-cell reconstitution after alpha-beta-depleted transplantation in children. Study-wide findings and caveats: Diversity and T-cell counts at one year after transplant derived mostly from new T cells. At day 60, the high TCRbeta diversity found in some patients originated from recipient T cells and thymic progenitors that had survived. Approximately two months post-transplant, alpha-beta T cells reportedly originated from several hundred expanded graft clones.

There are 16 residues in the CDR3. CDR1 is KGHDR, CDR2 SFDVKD, per germline. V gave up 4 bases and J gave up 6 bases, with 18 bases separating them. With respect to this clonotype: The antigen is unknown.

Preparation of the TCRbeta library was carried out with unique molecular identifiers. TCRdb independently ran MiXCR on the PCR reads; one entry per CDR3 protein. The sample carries about 980,000 distinct CDR3 sequences, about 30% recorded once. This chain uses TRBV24-1 with TRBJ2-1; D possibly corresponds to TRBD2 (6 bases). The source was PBMCs, mostly from graft donor cells, collected 360 days after TCRalphabeta/CD19-depleted stem cell transplant. The clonotype was recovered from a boy under three years old who had a stem cell transplant for SCID, so the T cells may come from the graft donor. This chain's CDR3 is CATSEPARDSSNEQFF. In DNA, the CDR3 is TGTGCCACCAGTGAACCCGCCCGGGACTCGAGCAATGAGCAGTTCTTC.